A single sample is the source of the 9 T cell receptor beta chains below, sequenced in a study of blood T cell repertoires in COVID-19. Using immunoSEQ multiplex PCR, the repertoire was profiled, and TCRdb retains in-frame clones only, with some absent. The data show 200,000 to 300,000 clones, approximately 84% seen once. What was sequenced was PBMCs or T cells enriched from blood (not recorded which). These receptors were collected from a woman aged 35 to 49 with acute COVID-19.

The chain recombines TRBV11-2 with TRBJ1-6, with D hard to call. V was shortened by 5 bases and J by 4 bases, with 9 bases between the two germline ends. This CDR3 has 14 amino acids. Germline CDR1 is SGHAT and CDR2 is FQNNGV. The CDR3 reads CASSPQDYNSPLHF. DNA for the CDR3: TGTGCCAGCAGCCCCCAGGATTATAATTCACCCCTCCACTTT.

This clone occurred a few times. Other DNA sequences within the sample encode an identical CDR3. The chain couples TRBV7-3 to TRBJ1-1; no clear D. V was trimmed by 2 bases and J by 1 base, leaving 5 bases between them. The CDR3 loop spans 13 amino acids. CDR1 and CDR2 from the germline V gene are SGHTA and FQGTGA. Written as DNA, the CDR3 is TGTGCCAGCAGCTTAGGGCGGAACACTGAAGCTTTCTTT. Amino acid sequence: CASSLGRNTEAFF.

The J gene is TRBJ1-1, the V gene TRBV2, with 8 bases lining up with TRBD1. The V segment lost 6 bases and the J segment 6 bases; nucleotides outside the gene matches: 9. The germline CDR1 and CDR2 sequences are SNHLY and FYNNEI. This CDR3 spans 14 amino acids. CDR3: CASRGDRGRAEAFF. The CDR3 bases are TGTGCCAGCAGGGGAGACAGGGGCCGGGCTGAAGCTTTCTTT.

Details on this clone: Other DNA sequences of this sample code for an identical CDR3. The chain employs TRBV19 and TRBJ2-2, with 11 bases matching TRBD2. Unmatched junction bases numbered 5, after V lost 6 bases and J lost 8 bases. CDR1 and CDR2 (germline): LNHDA, SQIVND (reference sequence). The CDR3 is 14 amino acids. The CDR3 DNA follows: TGTGCCAGTAGGGGGACTAGCGGTTCTGGGGAGCTGTTTTTT. Translation gives CASRGTSGSGELFF. The variable domain in full, completed from reference TRBV19 and TRBJ2-2, reads DGGITQSPKYLFRKEGQNVTLSCEQNLNHDAMYWYRQDPGQGLRLIYYSQIVNDFQKGDIAEGYSVSREKKESFPLTVTSAQKNPTAFYLCASRGTSGSGELFFGEGSRLTVL.

This sequence joins TRBV6-9 and TRBJ2-5; tentatively, D is TRBD1 (6 bases). The CDR3 spans 13 residues. Trimming removed 7 bases from V and 3 bases from J, with 12 bases in between. Germline V gives CDR1 MNHGY, CDR2 SVAAGI. In DNA, the CDR3 is TGTGCCAGCAAAGGGACACCAGAAGAGACCCAGTACTTC. This gives the protein CASKGTPEETQYF.

This chain links TRBV2 with TRBJ2-7, with TRBD2 matching over 9 bases. The CDR3 runs 14 residues. The V gene's germline CDR1 is SNHLY and CDR2 FYNNEI. The V gene end was trimmed by 7 bases and the J gene end by 0 bases; junction bases not matched to a gene: 4. CDR3 sequence: CASKTSGPSYEQYF. The DNA for the CDR3 is TGTGCCAGCAAAACTAGCGGGCCCTCCTACGAGCAGTACTTC. The complete variable domain, with remaining parts taken from reference TRBV2 and TRBJ2-7, reads EPEVTQTPSHQVTQMGQEVILRCVPISNHLYFYWYRQILGQKVEFLVSFYNNEISEKSEIFDDQFSVERPDGSNFTLKIRSTKLEDSAMYFCASKTSGPSYEQYFGPGTRLTVT.

The CDR3 sequence: CATSGRLAGSETQYF. The CDR3 nucleotides read TGTGCCACCAGCGGAAGACTAGCGGGAAGCGAGACCCAGTACTTC. The rearrangement joins TRBV15 to TRBJ2-5; 11 bases align to TRBD2. The CDR3 is made up of 15 amino acids. The junction had 7 bases not matched to a gene; V was cut back by 5 bases and J by 5 bases. Germline CDR1 and CDR2: LNHNV and YYDKDF (reference sequence).

The chain joins TRBV11-3 to TRBJ2-1, with 8 bases aligning to TRBD1. Trimming at V came to 5 bases and at J to 4 bases, leaving 13 bases not matched to a gene. This CDR3 contains 17 residues. Germline loops: CDR1 SGHNT, CDR2 YENEEA. CDR3 in DNA: TGTGCCAGCAGCCCGTCGGACAGGGAAGGGTTGTACAATGAGCAGTTCTTC. It is translated as CASSPSDREGLYNEQFF.

This clone was seen a handful of times. The chain links TRBV7-8 to TRBJ2-7, with 9 bases fitting TRBD2. Germline V lookup: CDR1 SGHVS, CDR2 FQNEAQ. The CDR3 spans 14 residues. V trimming: 5 bases; J trimming: 4 bases; junction bases outside the gene matches: 6. The CDR3 nucleotides are TGTGCCAGCAGCCCTGGAGCGGGAGGTTACGAGCAGTACTTC. Translating it yields CASSPGAGGYEQYF.